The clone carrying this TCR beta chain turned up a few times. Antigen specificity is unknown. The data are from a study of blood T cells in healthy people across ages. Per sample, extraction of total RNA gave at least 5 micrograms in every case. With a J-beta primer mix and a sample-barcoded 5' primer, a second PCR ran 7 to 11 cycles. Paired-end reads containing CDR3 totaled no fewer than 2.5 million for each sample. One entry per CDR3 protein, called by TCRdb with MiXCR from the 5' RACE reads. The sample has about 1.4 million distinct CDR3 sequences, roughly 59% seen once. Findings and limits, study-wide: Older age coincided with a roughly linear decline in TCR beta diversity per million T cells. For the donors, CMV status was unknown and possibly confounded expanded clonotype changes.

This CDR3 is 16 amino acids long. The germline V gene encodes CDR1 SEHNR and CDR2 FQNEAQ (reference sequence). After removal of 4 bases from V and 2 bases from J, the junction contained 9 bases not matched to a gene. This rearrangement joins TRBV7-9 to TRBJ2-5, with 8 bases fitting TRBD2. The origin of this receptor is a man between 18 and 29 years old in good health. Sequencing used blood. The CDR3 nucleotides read TGTGCCAGCAGCTCGCAACTAGCGGCGGTACAAGAGACCCAGTACTTC. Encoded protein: CASSSQLAAVQETQYF. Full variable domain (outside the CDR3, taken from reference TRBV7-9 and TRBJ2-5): DTGVSQNPRHKITKRGQNVTFRCDPISEHNRLYWYRQTLGQGPEFLTYFQNEAQLEKSRLLSDRFSAERPKGSFSTLEIQRTEQGDSAMYLCASSSQLAAVQETQYFGPGTRLLVL.